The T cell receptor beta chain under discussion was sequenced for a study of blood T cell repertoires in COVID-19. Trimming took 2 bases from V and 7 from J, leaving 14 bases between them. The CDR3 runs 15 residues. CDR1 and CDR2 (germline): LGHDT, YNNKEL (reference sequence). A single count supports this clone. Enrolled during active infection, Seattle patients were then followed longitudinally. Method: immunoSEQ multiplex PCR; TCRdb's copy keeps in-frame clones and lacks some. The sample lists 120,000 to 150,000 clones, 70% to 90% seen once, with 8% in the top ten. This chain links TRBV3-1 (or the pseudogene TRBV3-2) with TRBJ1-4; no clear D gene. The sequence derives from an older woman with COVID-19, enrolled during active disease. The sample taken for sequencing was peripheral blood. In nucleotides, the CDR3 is TGTGCCAGCAGCCAACCTCAATGGTCGAGTGAAAAACTGTTTTTT. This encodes CASSQPQWSSEKLFF.